Following are 19 T cell receptor beta chains from one sample sequenced in a study of T cell responses to AZD1222 COVID-19 vaccine. TCRdb's table, derived via immunoSEQ multiplex PCR, lists solely in-frame clones and lacks some. The sample includes over 85,000 clones, about nine tenths seen only once; the top ten take more than 15%. Sequenced here: peripheral blood, sampled 28 days after the second AZD1222 dose. These receptors came from an adult who received the AZD1222 COVID-19 vaccine.

The V and J genes are TRBV5-1 and TRBJ1-4; 9 bases fit TRBD1. Trimming at V came to 4 bases and at J to 3 bases, leaving 4 bases not matched to a gene. Germline-derived CDR1 and CDR2 are SGHRS and YFSETQ. The CDR3 extends over 15 amino acids. CDR3 loop: CASSGTGQANEKLFF. CDR3 nucleotide sequence: TGCGCCAGCAGCGGGACAGGGCAGGCTAATGAAAAACTGTTTTTT.

The chain carries TRBV15 and TRBJ1-4; possible D gene TRBD1, 6 bases. This CDR3 has 17 amino acids. V was shortened by 0 bases and J by 1 base, with 12 bases between the two germline ends. The germline gives CDR1 LNHNV, CDR2 YYDKDF (reference sequence). The CDR3 nucleotides are TGTGCCACCAGCAGAGATCGTATACAGGGAACTAATGAAAAACTGTTTTTT. Translated: CATSRDRIQGTNEKLFF.

The rearrangement uses TRBV6-5 and TRBJ2-3; weak D call: TRBD1 (5 bases). The CDR3 covers 15 residues. Germline CDR1 and CDR2: MNHEY and SVGAGI. The ends were cut back, 2 bases at V and 2 bases at J, with 11 bases in the middle. The CDR3 spells CASSYVTAPTDTQYF. The CDR3 region has the DNA TGTGCCAGCAGTTACGTGACAGCTCCCACAGATACGCAGTATTTT.

The chain couples TRBV7-9 to TRBJ2-1; D gene uncertain. Trimming stripped 1 base from V and 6 bases from J, with 7 bases between. CDR1 is SEHNR and CDR2 is FQNEAQ in the germline V gene (reference sequence). CDR3 size: 13 residues. CDR3 in amino acids: CASSLGLSNEQFF. CDR3 nucleotides: TGTGCCAGCAGCTTAGGCCTTTCCAATGAGCAGTTCTTC.

This rearrangement joins TRBV30 to TRBJ2-7; 7 bases fit TRBD1. CDR1 and CDR2 (germline): GTSNPN, SVGIG (reference sequence). This CDR3 has 17 amino acids. After removal of 3 bases from V and 5 bases from J, the junction contained 19 bases not matched to a gene. CDR3 sequence reads: CAWSQTTPTTGTHEQYF. DNA of the CDR3: TGTGCCTGGAGCCAAACCACGCCTACGACAGGGACCCACGAGCAGTACTTC.

The chain recombines TRBV28 with TRBJ1-5, with D possibly matching TRBD1 (5 bases). The V end was cut by 7 bases, the J end by 7 bases, with 11 bases between. Germline V gives CDR1 MDHEN, CDR2 SYDVKM. The CDR3 is made up of 12 amino acids. The CDR3 loop reads CASTSGSQPQHF. The CDR3 bases are TGTGCCAGCACTTCAGGGTCCCAGCCCCAGCATTTT.

The count of this clone is one. The chain uses TRBV7-3 and TRBJ2-7; 9 nucleotides agree with TRBD2. There are 13 residues in the CDR3. Germline assignment: CDR1 SGHTA and CDR2 FQGTGA. Trimming took 5 bases from V and 5 from J; bases not matched to a gene: 4. The CDR3 region has the DNA TGTGCCAGCAGCGAAATAGCGGGAGACGAGCAGTACTTC. It codes for CASSEIAGDEQYF.

The CDR3 loop is CASSSSLRTSGSNEQFF. The CDR3 bases are TGCGCCAGCAGCTCGAGCCTCCGGACTAGCGGGAGTAATGAGCAGTTCTTC. This rearrangement joins TRBV5-1 to TRBJ2-1; TRBD2 matches 13 bases. The length of the CDR3 is 17 residues. The ends lost 3 bases at V and 7 bases at J; junction bases unmatched: 10. Germline V lookup: CDR1 SGHRS, CDR2 YFSETQ.

The chain couples TRBV9 to TRBJ2-3; 11 positions agree with TRBD2. The germline CDR1 and CDR2 sequences are SGDLS and YYNGEE. The CDR3 is 14 amino acids. J lost 5 bases, V lost 3 bases, and 2 bases had no gene match. CDR3 in amino acids: CASSGSGRGDTQYF. The CDR3, as DNA: TGTGCCAGCAGCGGTAGCGGGAGGGGAGATACGCAGTATTTT.

CDR3 residues: CASSVGTYEKLFF. For the CDR3, the DNA is TGTGCCAGCAGCGTAGGAACCTATGAAAAACTGTTTTTT. The genes are TRBV9 and TRBJ1-4; D is undetermined. V shed 0 bases and J shed 6 bases, with 6 bases lying between them. CDR3 length: 13 residues. The germline CDR1 and CDR2 sequences are SGDLS and YYNGEE. Combining the CDR3 with reference TRBV9 and TRBJ1-4 gives the whole variable domain DSGVTQTPKHLITATGQRVTLRCSPRSGDLSVYWYQQSLDQGLQFLIQYYNGEERAKGNILERFSAQQFPDLHSELNLSSLELGDSALYFCASSVGTYEKLFFGSGTQLSVL.

V and J are TRBV5-1 and TRBJ2-1; TRBD1 aligns across 8 bases. V was pared by 0 bases and J by 10 bases, with 15 bases of the junction left unmatched. CDR3 length: 17 amino acids. CDR1 and CDR2 from the germline V gene are SGHRS and YFSETQ. Here the CDR3 DNA reads TGCGCCAGCAGCTTGGCTCCAGGGGCAGGGGGCCTGGGGGAGCAGTTCTTC. Protein product: CASSLAPGAGGLGEQFF.

The V call is TRBV9, the J call TRBJ2-5; D not resolved. The ends were cut back, 3 bases at V and 4 bases at J, with 7 bases in the middle. Germline CDR1 is SGDLS and CDR2 is YYNGEE. The CDR3 consists of 12 residues. The CDR3 is CASSAPGETQYF. CDR3 nucleotide sequence: TGTGCCAGCAGCGCCCCTGGAGAGACCCAGTACTTC.

This chain joins TRBV12-3 or TRBV12-4 and TRBJ1-3; D not certain. The V and J ends lost 7 bases and 2 bases respectively, with 9 bases between them. The CDR3 sequence is 13 residues long. Written as DNA, the CDR3 is TGTGCCAGCATTGAGATAGCTGGAAACACCATATATTTT. Translated, it gives CASIEIAGNTIYF.

The chain combines TRBV27 with TRBJ2-1; TRBD2 aligns across 10 bases. V lost 5 bases, J lost 9 bases, and 13 bases stayed unmatched. The CDR3 runs 16 residues. Germline V lookup: CDR1 MNHEY, CDR2 SMNVEV (reference sequence). CDR3 sequence reads: CASSQLAGGTFVEQFF. The DNA of the CDR3 is TGTGCCAGCAGTCAGTTAGCGGGAGGAACCTTCGTTGAGCAGTTCTTC.

The rearrangement uses TRBV19 and TRBJ1-5, with TRBD1 identical over 9 bases. CDR3 size: 15 residues. Germline V gene lookup returns CDR1 LNHDA and CDR2 SQIVND (reference sequence). V trimming: 9 bases; J trimming: 2 bases; junction bases outside the gene matches: 8. DNA for the CDR3: TGTGCCAGCCGGTTGGACAGGGGAGGCAATCAGCCCCAGCATTTT. Amino acids: CASRLDRGGNQPQHF.

The genes are TRBV18 and TRBJ2-1; the D gene is possibly TRBD1 (6 bases). Trimming removed 3 bases from V and 10 bases from J, with 13 bases in between. Germline V gives CDR1 KGHSH, CDR2 LQKENI. The CDR3 runs 13 residues. The chain's CDR3 is CASSPQGQREQFF. The CDR3 DNA sequence: TGTGCCAGCTCACCCCAGGGGCAGAGAGAGCAGTTCTTC.

The rearrangement links TRBV19 to TRBJ1-2; maybe TRBD1 (5 bases). The germline V gene has CDR1 LNHDA and CDR2 SQIVND (reference sequence). Trimming removed 5 bases at V and 0 bases at J, with 16 bases between. CDR3 length: 16 residues. The CDR3 spells CASSPQGVKPNYGYTF. CDR3 sequence (DNA): TGTGCCAGTAGTCCCCAAGGGGTGAAGCCTAACTATGGCTACACCTTC.

CDR3: CASSPGDFSRNEQFF. For the CDR3, the DNA is TGTGCCAGCAGCCCCGGGGACTTTTCGCGAAATGAGCAGTTCTTC. The J gene is TRBJ2-1, the V gene TRBV7-7, with a weak D call TRBD2 (6 bases). This CDR3 spans 15 amino acids. V was pared by 5 bases and J by 7 bases, with 18 bases between. Germline assignment: CDR1 SSHAT and CDR2 FNYEAQ (reference sequence).

The chain is built from TRBV4-1 and TRBJ2-3; D tentatively reads TRBD1 or TRBD2 (5 bases each). V lost 4 bases to trimming and J lost 9 bases, with 11 bases between them. The CDR3 runs to 12 residues. The germline V gene has CDR1 MGHRA and CDR2 YSYEKL. CDR3 loop: CASSRDGRTQYF. CDR3 nucleotides: TGCGCCAGCAGCCGGGACGGTAGAACGCAGTATTTT.